The clone carrying this T cell receptor (beta chain) has just a few counts. The entry originates in a study of regulatory T cells in long-lasting Graves disease. There are 15 residues in the CDR3. Trimming stripped 2 bases from V and 0 bases from J, with 8 bases between. Germline V gives CDR1 MNHEY, CDR2 SVGEGT. Time point: persistent/refractory GD, antithyroid drugs over 5 years with positive TRAb. Generation of the TCR library employed RNA extracted from PBMCs. Construction of TCR beta libraries relied on iRepertoire HTBI primers and on Arm-PCR targeting CDR3 regions. TCRdb passed the multiplex PCR reads through MiXCR, listing each CDR3 protein once. The sample contains approximately 690,000 distinct CDR3 sequences, 30% of which appear only once.

This receptor was obtained from a female donor with Graves disease. The sequences come from peripheral blood mononuclear cells (PBMCs), collected when the disease was refractory, from a patient treated with antithyroid drugs. The chain joins TRBV6-2 or TRBV6-3 to TRBJ1-5, with unresolved D. The CDR3 DNA reads TGTGCCAGCAGTTACGGGGTTGTTAGCAATCAGCCCCAGCATTTT. Translating it yields CASSYGVVSNQPQHF.